This T cell receptor (beta chain) was observed in a study of cytomegalovirus exposure and HLA in healthy donors. The overall study: Genotyping of about 400 donors showed that about 83% belonged to the Caucasian-associated ancestry cluster. Points from the study as a whole: Among donors in an Asian-associated ancestry cluster, a later analysis reportedly found fewer N-insertions than the roughly 610-donor mean. Most TCR beta V segments were productive about 90% or about 30% of the time in an earlier analysis. Among TCR beta chains, those listed as cytomegalovirus-associated numbered about 150.

Regarding this clone: Its antigen is currently unknown.

The PCR employed 60 Vbeta primers together with 13 Jbeta primers. Measured with immunoSEQ multiplex PCR; TCRdb has only the in-frame clones, and not every one. This sample has about 86,000 clones, with roughly 85% found just once. Germline CDR1 KGHSH, CDR2 LQKENI. The CDR3 has 17 residues. Trimming pared 3 bases from V and 2 bases from J, leaving 19 bases between. This rearrangement joins TRBV18 to TRBJ1-1, with D perhaps TRBD1 (6 bases). The sample was PBMCs. The receptor was derived from a female donor in good health and CMV-seronegative. Here the CDR3 reads CASSPWAPTGQNTEAFF. Here the CDR3 DNA reads TGTGCCAGCTCACCTTGGGCCCCGACAGGACAAAACACTGAAGCTTTCTTT.